The 16 T cell receptor beta chains below come from one sample, sequenced in a study of T cell responses to AZD1222 COVID-19 vaccine. Some clones are missing from TCRdb's copy, which holds only in-frame ones; the method was immunoSEQ multiplex PCR. The profile covers 95,000 to 130,000 clones, with approximately 86% appearing a single time and approximately 9.6% taken by the ten largest. Sequenced material: peripheral blood, taken on day 0 of AZD1222 vaccination. These receptors all come from an adult in good health.

V usage is TRBV11-3 and J usage is TRBJ2-7, with a possible D match to TRBD1 (5 bases). CDR1 SGHNT and CDR2 YENEEA come from the germline V gene. Deletions cut 0 bases from V and 0 bases from J, with 15 bases between. This CDR3 contains 17 residues. The CDR3 DNA follows: TGTGCCAGCAGCTTAGATAGTCGGGCTAGGGGCTCCTACGAGCAGTACTTC. Translated, it gives CASSLDSRARGSYEQYF.

The genes are TRBV2 and TRBJ1-5; D is possibly TRBD1 (5 bases). Looked up from germline, CDR1 is SNHLY and CDR2 is FYNNEI. Trimming pared 4 bases from V and 6 bases from J, leaving 16 bases between. The CDR3 loop spans 15 amino acids. The CDR3 sequence is CASSVGTGRAQPQHF. The CDR3 nucleotides are TGTGCCAGCAGTGTCGGGACCGGGAGGGCTCAGCCCCAGCATTTT.

The chain carries TRBV7-2 and TRBJ2-5, with D unclear. Germline CDR1 is SGHTA and CDR2 is FQGNSA. V lost 1 base, J lost 4 bases, and 7 bases lay in between. This CDR3 is 13 amino acids long. The CDR3 bases are TGTGCCAGCAGCTTAGTAAGCGCAGAGACCCAGTACTTC. Protein: CASSLVSAETQYF.

The chain links TRBV9 to TRBJ2-5, with D unresolved. V was cut by 4 bases and J by 1 base, with 11 bases left in between. The CDR3 consists of 14 residues. The V gene's germline CDR1 is SGDLS and CDR2 YYNGEE. This CDR3 reads CASSTQDGQETQYF. The CDR3 coding sequence is TGTGCCAGCAGCACCCAGGACGGCCAAGAGACCCAGTACTTC.

The chain joins TRBV2 to TRBJ2-1, with TRBD2 identical over 10 bases. CDR3 length equals 19 residues. V was pared by 8 bases and J by 4 bases, with 20 bases of the junction left unmatched. Germline loops: CDR1 SNHLY, CDR2 FYNNEI. The CDR3 protein is CASLTPHRTSGAPYNEQFF. CDR3 bases: TGTGCCAGCCTCACCCCCCACCGGACTAGCGGAGCACCGTACAATGAGCAGTTCTTC.

The chain couples TRBV11-1 to TRBJ2-3, with D hard to call. This CDR3 is 13 amino acids long. In germline, CDR1 is SGHAT, CDR2 FQDESV (reference sequence). V lost 3 bases to trimming and J lost 2 bases, with 6 bases between them. This chain's CDR3 is CASSLDATDTQYF. CDR3 DNA sequence: TGTGCCAGCAGCTTGGACGCCACAGATACGCAGTATTTT.

The CDR3, as DNA: TGTGCCACCAGCAGAGGGCAGGTAGCCTACGAGCAGTACTTC. Protein sequence: CATSRGQVAYEQYF. This chain connects TRBV15 to TRBJ2-7; D gene uncertain. Trimming removed 1 base from V and 2 bases from J, with 9 bases in between. CDR3 length: 14 residues. Germline V gives CDR1 LNHNV, CDR2 YYDKDF (reference sequence). Using reference TRBV15 and TRBJ2-7 for the parts outside the CDR3, the full variable domain is DAMVIQNPRYQVTQFGKPVTLSCSQTLNHNVMYWYQQKSSQAPKLLFHYYDKDFNNEADTPDNFQSRRPNTSFCFLDIRSPGLGDTAMYLCATSRGQVAYEQYFGPGTRLTVT.

The chain carries TRBV7-2 and TRBJ1-5; no reliable D call. CDR3 length equals 14 residues. The germline V gene has CDR1 SGHTA and CDR2 FQGNSA. Trimming stripped 1 base from V and 4 bases from J, with 8 bases between. This CDR3 reads CASSLGRGNQPQHF. The CDR3 coding sequence is TGTGCCAGCAGCTTAGGTCGTGGAAATCAGCCCCAGCATTTT.

The genes are TRBV27 and TRBJ2-7; D may be TRBD1 or TRBD2 (5 bases each). V was shortened by 6 bases and J by 0 bases, with 15 bases between the two germline ends. Germline CDR1 and CDR2: MNHEY and SMNVEV (reference sequence). This CDR3 is 15 amino acids long. The CDR3 nucleotides read TGTGCCAGCAGGCGGCAGTGGGGGTCCTCCTACGAGCAGTACTTC. It encodes CASRRQWGSSYEQYF.

This clone occurred once. V and J are TRBV7-9 and TRBJ2-3; no clear D gene. Germline values: CDR1 SEHNR, CDR2 FQNEAQ (reference sequence). The CDR3 is 12 residues long. V was cut by 5 bases and J by 5 bases, with 8 bases left in between. CDR3 sequence reads: CASSVSGDTQYF. CDR3 DNA sequence: TGTGCCAGCAGCGTTAGTGGAGATACGCAGTATTTT.

This chain connects TRBV30 to TRBJ2-3; possible D gene TRBD2, 5 bases. The V end was cut by 1 base, the J end by 2 bases, with 10 bases between. The length of the CDR3 is 14 residues. Germline CDR1 reads GTSNPN; CDR2 reads SVGIG (reference sequence). CDR3 nucleotide sequence: TGTGCCTGGAGTGACACTAGGTCCACAGATACGCAGTATTTT. This sequence encodes CAWSDTRSTDTQYF. Full variable domain (rest looked up from reference TRBV30 and TRBJ2-3): SQTIHQWPATLVQPVGSPLSLECTVEGTSNPNLYWYRQAAGRGLQLLFYSVGIGQISSEVPQNLSASRPQDRQFILSSKKLLLSDSGFYLCAWSDTRSTDTQYFGPGTRLTVL.

The chain joins TRBV19 to TRBJ1-5; 7 positions match TRBD1. The V gene end was trimmed by 0 bases and the J gene end by 4 bases; junction bases not matched to a gene: 0. Germline-derived CDR1 and CDR2 are LNHDA and SQIVND (reference sequence). The CDR3 contains 14 residues. The CDR3 protein is CASSIDRGNQPQHF. The CDR3 DNA reads TGTGCCAGTAGTATAGACAGGGGGAATCAGCCCCAGCATTTT.

This clone was observed a single time. V is TRBV6-5 and J is TRBJ2-5; D is ambiguous. CDR3 length equals 14 residues. Germline values: CDR1 MNHEY, CDR2 SVGAGI. The V end lost 0 bases, the J end lost 2 bases, and 7 bases lay between the germline ends. Written as DNA, the CDR3 is TGTGCCAGCAGTTACTCGCTAGGGCAAGAGACCCAGTACTTC. This encodes CASSYSLGQETQYF.

The CDR3 DNA is TGTGCCAGCAGCAAAGGACTAGCGGGAGTTGAGACCCAGTACTTC. This encodes CASSKGLAGVETQYF. The chain joins TRBV7-3 to TRBJ2-5; 13 bases match TRBD2. The CDR3 consists of 15 residues. V gave up 5 bases and J gave up 5 bases; unmatched junction bases: 5. Germline loops: CDR1 SGHTA, CDR2 FQGTGA. Filled out from reference TRBV7-3 and TRBJ2-5, the complete variable domain reads GAGVSQTPSNKVTEKGKYVELRCDPISGHTALYWYRQSLGQGPEFLIYFQGTGAADDSGLPNDRFFAVRPEGSVSTLKIQRTERGDSAVYLCASSKGLAGVETQYFGPGTRLLVL.

This chain joins TRBV6-5 and TRBJ1-1, with 7 bases that match TRBD1. The length of the CDR3 is 15 residues. With 4 bases clipped from V and 1 base from J, the junction kept 6 bases outside the gene matches. The germline V gene has CDR1 MNHEY and CDR2 SVGAGI. CDR3 coding DNA: TGTGCCAGCAGTTCAAGACAGGGTGGGAACACTGAAGCTTTCTTT. This sequence encodes CASSSRQGGNTEAFF.

This sequence joins TRBV12-3 or TRBV12-4 and TRBJ1-1; unclear D gene. V lost 2 bases and J lost 0, with 1 base in between. This CDR3 comprises 12 residues. CDR3 in DNA: TGTGCCAGCAGTTTATTGAACACTGAAGCTTTCTTT. It codes for CASSLLNTEAFF.